The rows below give T cell receptor beta chains drawn from one sample of a study of type 1 and type 2 diabetes patients. TCRdb re-derived calls from the multiplex PCR reads in MiXCR, one entry per CDR3 protein. This sample has 250,000 to 300,000 distinct CDR3 sequences, with roughly 50% found just once. Sequencing was done on a sample of peripheral blood mononuclear cells (PBMCs). The receptors stem from a man aged 18 to 29 with type 2 diabetes. Each CDR3 is given with its conserved first and last residue. D genes are given only for firm matches. Some rows have no size entry. The others give once, few or many, or a class for an expanded clone.

TRBD1	TRBV6-1	TRBJ2-5	few	CASIQGAWETQYF	TGTGCCAGCATCCAGGGGGCGTGGGAGACCCAGTACTTC
-	TRBV7-3	TRBJ2-7	-	CASSVEGRVSSEQYF	TGTGCCAGCAGCGTAGAGGGCAGGGTGTCTAGCGAGCAGTACTTC
TRBD1	TRBV27	TRBJ2-7	few	CASAFLGTDFYF	TGTGCCAGCGCCTTTCTCGGGACAGACTTCTACTTC
-	TRBV28	TRBJ1-2	once	CASSLGGFYGYTF	TGTGCCAGCAGTTTAGGGGGCTTCTATGGCTACACCTTC
TRBD1	TRBV9	TRBJ1-1	few	CASSVATGAEAFF	TGTGCCAGCAGCGTCGCGACAGGGGCTGAAGCTTTCTTT
-	TRBV30	TRBJ2-7	many	CAWREGSSYEQYF	TGTGCCTGGCGAGAGGGATCATCCTACGAGCAGTACTTC
-	TRBV29-1	TRBJ1-2	-	CSADEYYGYTF	TGCAGCGCTGACGAATACTATGGCTACACCTTC
-	TRBV27	TRBJ2-2	-	CASSHLAGELFF	TGTGCCAGCAGTCATCTCGCCGGGGAGCTGTTTTTT
-	TRBV5-1	TRBJ2-7	-	CASSGPTYEQCF	TGCGCCAGCAGCGGCCCGACCTACGAGCAGTGCTTC
-	TRBV20-1	TRBJ1-1	once	CSARDVQGWTEAFF	TGCAGTGCTAGAGATGTCCAGGGCTGGACTGAAGCTTTCTTT
-	TRBV7-3	TRBJ2-3	few	CASSPLGGTDTQYF	TGTGCCAGCAGTCCTTTGGGGGGCACAGATACGCAGTATTTT
-	TRBV30	TRBJ2-6	-	CAWLRSGANVLTF	TGTGCCTGGTTGAGGTCCGGGGCCAACGTCCTGACTTTC
-	TRBV19	TRBJ1-5	few	CASTTDSYSNQPQHF	TGTGCCAGTACCACAGACAGCTATAGCAATCAGCCCCAGCATTTT
-	TRBV9	TRBJ2-3	-	CASSVGPAQGVRYTQYF	TGTGCCAGCAGCGTAGGCCCCGCGCAGGGTGTTCGGTATACGCAGTATTTT
-	TRBV13	TRBJ2-6	few	CASSFVLGTPSSGANVLTF	TGTGCCAGCAGCTTCGTTTTAGGGACTCCCAGCTCTGGGGCCAACGTCCTGACTTTC
-	TRBV9	TRBJ1-2	few	CASSVDENGYTF	TGTGCCAGCAGCGTAGATGAAAATGGCTACACCTTC
-	TRBV14	TRBJ1-5	-	CASSHGHTKGQPRSRICNQPQHF	TGTGCCAGCAGCCACGGACACACCAAAGGACAGCCTCGGTCTCGGATTTGCAATCAGCCCCAGCATTTT
-	TRBV2	TRBJ1-2	-	CASSERSFNYGYTF	TGTGCCAGCAGTGAACGTAGCTTTAACTATGGCTACACCTTC
-	TRBV29-1	TRBJ2-2	-	CSVEGLLTGELFF	TGCAGCGTTGAGGGACTGCTTACCGGGGAGCTGTTTTTT
TRBD2	TRBV24-1	TRBJ2-1	-	CATSDSGTSAYNEQFF	TGTGCCACCAGTGACTCCGGGACTAGCGCTTACAATGAGCAGTTCTTC
-	TRBV28	TRBJ1-5	few	CASSLNQPQHF	TGTGCCAGCAGTTTGAATCAGCCCCAGCATTTT
-	TRBV2	TRBJ1-1	once	CASSGGGGFSGAEAFF	TGTGCCAGCAGTGGGGGAGGGGGATTTAGCGGAGCTGAAGCTTTCTTT
-	TRBV27	TRBJ2-7	few	CASSFTEIDPEQYF	TGTGCCAGCAGTTTTACAGAAATCGATCCAGAGCAGTACTTC
-	TRBV7-3	TRBJ2-5	few	CASSLGTAYQETQYF	TGTGCCAGCAGCCTCGGGACCGCTTACCAAGAGACCCAGTACTTC
TRBD2	TRBV25-1	TRBJ2-1	few	CASSGLGTSGIQSSYNEQFF	TGTGCCAGCAGTGGGCTTGGGACTAGCGGGATCCAGAGCTCCTACAATGAGCAGTTCTTC
-	TRBV4-3	TRBJ1-5	-	CASSQDRAPNQPQHF	TGCGCCAGCAGCCAAGATCGGGCACCCAATCAGCCCCAGCATTTT
-	TRBV19	TRBJ2-2	few	CASQDRANTGELFF	TGTGCCAGCCAAGACAGAGCGAACACCGGGGAGCTGTTTTTT
-	TRBV7-6	TRBJ2-2	-	CASSLDPGLSTGELFF	TGTGCCAGCAGCTTGGATCCGGGACTTTCCACCGGGGAGCTGTTTTTT
-	TRBV28	TRBJ2-2	-	CASSFSGELFF	TGTGCCAGCAGTTTCAGCGGGGAGCTGTTTTTT
-	TRBV12-3/TRBV12-4	TRBJ2-5	-	CASSEDETQYF	TGTGCCAGCAGTGAAGACGAGACCCAGTACTTC
-	TRBV7-3	TRBJ2-6	few	CASSLGDPGPPGANVLTF	TGTGCCAGCAGCTTAGGTGATCCGGGCCCTCCTGGGGCCAACGTCCTGACTTTC
TRBD2	TRBV7-2	TRBJ2-1	-	CASSLSGGAYDEQFF	TGTGCCAGCAGCCTTAGCGGGGGGGCCTACGATGAGCAGTTCTTC
-	TRBV25-1	TRBJ1-2	few	CASSDGGNEGWGAYGYTF	TGTGCCAGCAGTGATGGCGGAAACGAGGGGTGGGGGGCTTACGGCTACACCTTC
-	TRBV7-2	TRBJ2-5	few	CASSLDGRETQYF	TGTGCCAGCAGCTTAGACGGCCGGGAGACCCAGTACTTC
TRBD2	TRBV24-1	TRBJ2-1	few	CATSDLGLDPSNEQFF	TGTGCCACCAGTGACCTGGGACTAGATCCATCCAATGAGCAGTTCTTC